Below, 12 T cell receptor beta chains from the same sample are listed, as sequenced in a study of Tregs in tolerant kidney transplant recipients. Sequencing used immunoSEQ multiplex PCR; TCRdb keeps in-frame clones, though not all of them. The table lists around 230,000 clones, more than 65% of them singletons. Sequencing was carried out using CD4+ T cells from blood. These receptor sequences come from a human donor in good health.

Comments on this clone: Other DNA sequences in the sample encode the same CDR3. The V and J genes are TRBV6-1 and TRBJ1-1; D is uncertain. The length of the CDR3 is 14 residues. Germline V gene lookup returns CDR1 MNHNS and CDR2 SASEGT. V lost 4 bases and J 2 bases, leaving 11 bases between the germline ends. The CDR3 here is CASSVGGPNTEAFF. CDR3 bases: TGTGCCAGCAGTGTCGGCGGACCTAACACTGAAGCTTTCTTT.

CDR3 sequence: CATSRGDSGSGANVLTF. The CDR3, as DNA: TGTGCCACCAGCAGAGGAGACTCCGGGTCTGGGGCCAACGTCCTGACTTTC. The chain uses TRBV15 and TRBJ2-6; D is ambiguous. Germline V CDR1 and CDR2: LNHNV, YYDKDF (reference sequence). V gave up 1 base and J gave up 1 base, with 11 bases separating them. This CDR3 has 17 residues.

The chain combines TRBV11-2 with TRBJ2-5, with 7 bases identical to TRBD2. The assigned J gene may be wrong: the sequence end matches TRBJ2-7 better. In germline, CDR1 is SGHAT, CDR2 FQNNGV. The CDR3 consists of 13 residues. The CDR3 region is CASSPREAYEQYF. The CDR3, as DNA: TGTGCCAGCAGCCCCCGGGAGGCCTACGAGCAGTACTTC.

The J gene is TRBJ2-7, the V gene TRBV15; D may match TRBD1 or TRBD2 (7 bases each). The germline V and J ends were trimmed by 8 bases and 0 bases, with 14 bases remaining between them. The CDR3 totals 14 residues. In germline, CDR1 is LNHNV, CDR2 YYDKDF (reference sequence). The CDR3 sequence: CATSGGGSSYEQYF. The CDR3 DNA reads TGTGCCACCTCAGGGGGGGGCAGCTCCTACGAGCAGTACTTC.

The chain carries TRBV7-9 and TRBJ1-2; D not certain. Germline lookup yields CDR1 SEHNR and CDR2 FQNEAQ (reference sequence). Trimming pared 3 bases from V and 0 bases from J, leaving 5 bases between. The CDR3 has 13 residues. CDR3: CASSLSPNYGYTF. In DNA form, the CDR3 reads TGTGCCAGCAGCTTGTCGCCTAACTATGGCTACACCTTC.

The J gene is TRBJ2-7, the V gene TRBV27; TRBD2 matches 12 bases. This CDR3 contains 14 residues. Germline values: CDR1 MNHEY, CDR2 SMNVEV (reference sequence). The V and J ends lost 5 bases and 5 bases, in that order; junction bases with no gene match: 4. CDR3 region: CASSTRLAGDEQYF. The CDR3 DNA is TGTGCCAGCAGTACGCGACTAGCGGGAGACGAGCAGTACTTC.

A word on this clone: The same CDR3 can be traced to other DNA sequences in this sample. The rearrangement uses TRBV6-6 and TRBJ1-4; the match to TRBD1 covers 8 bases. Germline assignment: CDR1 MNHNY and CDR2 SVGAGI (reference sequence). The J segment lost 7 bases and the V segment lost 4 bases, leaving 5 bases of the junction unmatched. The CDR3 loop spans 14 amino acids. The CDR3 sequence: CASSSGGLVEKLFF. The CDR3, as DNA: TGTGCCAGCAGTTCAGGGGGCCTTGTTGAAAAACTGTTTTTT.

The chain couples TRBV9 to TRBJ2-5; D might be TRBD1 (5 bases). The CDR3 length is 13 residues. CDR1 SGDLS and CDR2 YYNGEE come from the germline V gene. V was cut by 4 bases and J by 3 bases, with 10 bases left in between. CDR3 loop: CASSPDSKETQYF. Here the CDR3 DNA reads TGTGCCAGCAGCCCCGACAGTAAAGAGACCCAGTACTTC.

The chain uses TRBV7-8 and TRBJ1-1, with 11 nucleotides matching TRBD1. Germline-derived CDR1 and CDR2 are SGHVS and FQNEAQ. This CDR3 is built from 13 residues. The junction had 2 bases not matched to a gene; V was cut back by 5 bases and J by 6 bases. CDR3 coding DNA: TGTGCCAGCAGCCGGGACAGGGGGGCTGAAGCTTTCTTT. Protein: CASSRDRGAEAFF.

The chain combines TRBV4-2 with TRBJ1-2; 9 nucleotides line up with TRBD1. The CDR3 runs to 15 residues. CDR1 and CDR2 from the germline V gene are LGHNA and YNFKEQ. V shed 0 bases, J shed 5 bases, and the junction held 4 bases outside the gene matches. The CDR3 DNA is TGTGCCAGCAGCCAAGACCCGGGACAGGGTTATGGCTACACCTTC. Its protein product is CASSQDPGQGYGYTF.

The CDR3 region is CAIRPDGQGGQNIQYF. CDR3 DNA sequence: TGTGCCATCAGACCGGACGGACAGGGGGGGCAAAACATTCAGTACTTC. The chain uses TRBV10-3 and TRBJ2-4; 10 bases line up with TRBD1. With V trimmed by 6 bases and J by 5 bases, 10 bases remained unmatched. The CDR3 extends over 16 amino acids. Looked up from germline, CDR1 is ENHRY and CDR2 is SYGVKD.

The chain is built from TRBV10-3 and TRBJ2-3; D ambiguous. This CDR3 comprises 14 residues. V lost 3 bases to trimming and J lost 4 bases, with 11 bases between them. Germline V gene data show CDR1 as ENHRY and CDR2 as SYGVKD. The CDR3 sequence: CAISEVLGSDTQYF. DNA of the CDR3: TGTGCCATCAGTGAAGTTCTGGGGTCAGATACGCAGTATTTT.